This TCR beta chain came from a study of T cell changes during pregnancy in multiple sclerosis. This CDR3 comprises 17 residues. V was clipped by 8 bases and J by 6 bases; unmatched bases: 13. Per germline, CDR1 MNHEY and CDR2 SMNVEV (reference sequence). The repertoire was sequenced with immunoSEQ multiplex PCR; TCRdb's copy has only in-frame clones and lacks some. The data show tens of thousands of clones, with around 90% seen just once and approximately 3.8% held by the top ten. This clone was seen once. The gene calls are TRBV27 and TRBJ2-2, with TRBD2 identical over 12 bases. The sequence derives from a female donor in good health, enrolled as a control in a pregnancy study. The source was peripheral blood, collected after pregnancy. CDR3 in amino acids: CASVSLTRLAGAGELFF. The CDR3, as DNA: TGTGCCAGCGTTTCCCTCACCCGACTAGCGGGGGCCGGGGAGCTGTTTTTT.